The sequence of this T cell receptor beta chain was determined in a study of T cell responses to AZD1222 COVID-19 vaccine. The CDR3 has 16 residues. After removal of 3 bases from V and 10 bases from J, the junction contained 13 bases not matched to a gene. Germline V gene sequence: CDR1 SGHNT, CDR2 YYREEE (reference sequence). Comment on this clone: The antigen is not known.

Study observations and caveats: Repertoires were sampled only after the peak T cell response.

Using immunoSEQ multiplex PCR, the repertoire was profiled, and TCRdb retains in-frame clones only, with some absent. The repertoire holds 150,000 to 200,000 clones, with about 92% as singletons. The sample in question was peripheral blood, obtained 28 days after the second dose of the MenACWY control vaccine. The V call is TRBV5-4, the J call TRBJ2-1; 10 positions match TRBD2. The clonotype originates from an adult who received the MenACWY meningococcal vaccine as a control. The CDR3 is CASSSGGLAGVREQFF. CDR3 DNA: TGTGCCAGCAGCTCAGGAGGCCTAGCGGGAGTAAGGGAGCAGTTCTTC. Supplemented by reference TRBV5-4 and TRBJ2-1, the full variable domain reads ETGVTQSPTHLIKTRGQQVTLRCSSQSGHNTVSWYQQALGQGPQFIFQYYREEENGRGNFPPRFSGLQFPNYSSELNVNALELDDSALYLCASSSGGLAGVREQFFGPGTRLTVL.